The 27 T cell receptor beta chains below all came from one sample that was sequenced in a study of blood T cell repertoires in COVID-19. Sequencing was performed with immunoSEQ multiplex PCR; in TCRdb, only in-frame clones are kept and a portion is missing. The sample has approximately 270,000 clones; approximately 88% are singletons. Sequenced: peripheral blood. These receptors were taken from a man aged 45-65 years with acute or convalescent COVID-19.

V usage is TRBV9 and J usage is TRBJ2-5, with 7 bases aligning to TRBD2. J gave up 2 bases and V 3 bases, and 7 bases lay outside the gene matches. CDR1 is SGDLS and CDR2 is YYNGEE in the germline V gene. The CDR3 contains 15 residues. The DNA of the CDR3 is TGTGCCAGCAGCGCCGGGACTATCCCACAAGAGACCCAGTACTTC. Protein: CASSAGTIPQETQYF.

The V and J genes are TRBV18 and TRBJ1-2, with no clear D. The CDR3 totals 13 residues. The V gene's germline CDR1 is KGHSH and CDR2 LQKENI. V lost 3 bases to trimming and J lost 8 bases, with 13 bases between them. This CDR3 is CASSPTLLQGYTF. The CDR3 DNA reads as TGTGCCAGCTCACCGACCCTTTTACAGGGCTACACCTTC.

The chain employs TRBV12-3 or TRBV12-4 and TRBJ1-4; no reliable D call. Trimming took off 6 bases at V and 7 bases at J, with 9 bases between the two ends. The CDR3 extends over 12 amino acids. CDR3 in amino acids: CASSRGGEKLFF. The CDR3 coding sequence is TGTGCCAGCAGCCGAGGTGGTGAAAAACTGTTTTTT.

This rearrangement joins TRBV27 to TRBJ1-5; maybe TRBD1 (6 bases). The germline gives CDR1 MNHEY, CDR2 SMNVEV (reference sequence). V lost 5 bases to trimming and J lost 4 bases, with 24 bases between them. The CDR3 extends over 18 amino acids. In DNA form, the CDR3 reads TGTGCCAGCAGTCCCGGACCTACAGGGCGAGGTTGGAATCAGCCCCAGCATTTT. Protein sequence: CASSPGPTGRGWNQPQHF.

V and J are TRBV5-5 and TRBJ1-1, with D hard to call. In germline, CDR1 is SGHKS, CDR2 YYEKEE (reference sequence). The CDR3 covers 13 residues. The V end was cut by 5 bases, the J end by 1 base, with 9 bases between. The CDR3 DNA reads TGTGCCAGCAGTGGACTCTCGAACACTGAAGCTTTCTTT. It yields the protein CASSGLSNTEAFF.

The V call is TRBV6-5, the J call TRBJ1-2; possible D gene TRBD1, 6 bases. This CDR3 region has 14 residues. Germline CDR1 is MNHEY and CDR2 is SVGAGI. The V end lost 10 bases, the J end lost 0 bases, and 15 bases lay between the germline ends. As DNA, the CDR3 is TGTGCCACTACGGGACAAGGACCTAACTATGGCTACACCTTC. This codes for CATTGQGPNYGYTF.

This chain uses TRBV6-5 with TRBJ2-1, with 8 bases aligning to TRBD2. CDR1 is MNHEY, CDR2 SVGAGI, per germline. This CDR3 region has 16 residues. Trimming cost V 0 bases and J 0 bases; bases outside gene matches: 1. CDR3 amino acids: CASSYSRGGSYNEQFF. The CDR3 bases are TGTGCCAGCAGTTACTCCCGGGGGGGCTCCTACAATGAGCAGTTCTTC.

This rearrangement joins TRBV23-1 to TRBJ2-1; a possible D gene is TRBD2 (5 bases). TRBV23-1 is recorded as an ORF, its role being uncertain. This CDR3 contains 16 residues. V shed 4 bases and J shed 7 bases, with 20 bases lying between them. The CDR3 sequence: CASSPSIGVRINEQFF. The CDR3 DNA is TGCGCCAGCAGTCCGTCTATCGGGGTACGCATAAATGAGCAGTTCTTC.

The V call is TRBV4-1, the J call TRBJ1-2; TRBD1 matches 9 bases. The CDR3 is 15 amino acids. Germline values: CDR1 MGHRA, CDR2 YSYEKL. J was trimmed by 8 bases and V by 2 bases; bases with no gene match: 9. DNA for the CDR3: TGCGCCAGCAGCCAACACGGGACAGGGTTGGGCGGCTACACCTTC. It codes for CASSQHGTGLGGYTF.

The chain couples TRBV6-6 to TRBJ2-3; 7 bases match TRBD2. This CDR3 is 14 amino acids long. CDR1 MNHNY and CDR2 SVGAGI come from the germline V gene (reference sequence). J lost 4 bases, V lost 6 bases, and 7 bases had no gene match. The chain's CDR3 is CASSQDLAADTQYF. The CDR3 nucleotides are TGTGCCAGCAGCCAAGACCTAGCGGCAGATACGCAGTATTTT.

CDR3 sequence (DNA): TGTGCCAGCAGTTCCCCTTCCTCTAGCGGGGTGGGCACAGATACGCAGTATTTT. This encodes CASSSPSSSGVGTDTQYF. J is TRBJ2-3 and V is TRBV27; 9 bases are a match to TRBD2. Germline V CDR1 and CDR2: MNHEY, SMNVEV (reference sequence). This CDR3 has 18 amino acids. The V segment lost 4 bases and the J segment 1 base; nucleotides outside the gene matches: 12.

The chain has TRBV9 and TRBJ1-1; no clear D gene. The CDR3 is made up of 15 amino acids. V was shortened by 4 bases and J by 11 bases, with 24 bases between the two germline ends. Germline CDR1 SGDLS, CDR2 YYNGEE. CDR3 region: CASSNLPGSQPGAFF. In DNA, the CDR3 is TGTGCCAGCAGCAACCTTCCCGGCAGCCAACCGGGGGCTTTCTTT.

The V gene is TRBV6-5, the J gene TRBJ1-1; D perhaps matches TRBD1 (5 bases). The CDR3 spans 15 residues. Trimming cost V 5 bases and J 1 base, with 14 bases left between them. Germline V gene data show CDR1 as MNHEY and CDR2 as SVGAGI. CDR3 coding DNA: TGTGCCAGCAGTACATATCGGACATCGAACACTGAAGCTTTCTTT. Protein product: CASSTYRTSNTEAFF.

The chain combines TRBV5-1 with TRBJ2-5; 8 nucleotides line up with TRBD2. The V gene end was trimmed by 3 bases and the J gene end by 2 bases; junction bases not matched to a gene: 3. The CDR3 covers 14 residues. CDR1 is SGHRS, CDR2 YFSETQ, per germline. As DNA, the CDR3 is TGCGCCAGCAGCTCGGGAGGGATTCAAGAGACCCAGTACTTC. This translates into CASSSGGIQETQYF.

CDR3 loop: CASSLATGGRYIQYF. In DNA form, the CDR3 reads TGTGCCAGCAGCTTAGCGACGGGGGGAAGATACATTCAGTACTTC. This chain joins TRBV7-8 and TRBJ2-4; 7 nucleotides align to TRBD2. With V trimmed by 0 bases and J by 8 bases, 7 bases remained unmatched. Germline V CDR1 and CDR2: SGHVS, FQNEAQ. The CDR3 is 15 amino acids.

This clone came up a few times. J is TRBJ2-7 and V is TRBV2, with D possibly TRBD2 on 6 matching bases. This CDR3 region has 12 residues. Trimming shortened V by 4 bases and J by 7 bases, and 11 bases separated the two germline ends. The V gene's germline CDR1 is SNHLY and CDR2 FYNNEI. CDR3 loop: CASSAQGGEQYF. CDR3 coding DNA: TGTGCCAGCAGTGCGCAGGGAGGAGAGCAGTACTTC.

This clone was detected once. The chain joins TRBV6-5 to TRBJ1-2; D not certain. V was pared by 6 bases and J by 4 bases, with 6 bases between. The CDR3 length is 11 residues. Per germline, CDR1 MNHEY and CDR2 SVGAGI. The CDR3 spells CASRLIYGYTF. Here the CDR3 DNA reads TGTGCCAGCAGACTGATCTATGGCTACACCTTC.

Here the CDR3 reads CASTGGDTQYF. DNA for the CDR3: TGTGCCAGCACGGGGGGAGATACGCAGTATTTT. The chain carries TRBV3-1 (or the pseudogene TRBV3-2) and TRBJ2-3; TRBD2 agrees at 7 bases. This CDR3 has 11 amino acids. The J segment lost 5 bases and the V segment lost 7 bases, leaving 0 bases of the junction unmatched. Germline V CDR1 and CDR2: LGHDT, YNNKEL (reference sequence).

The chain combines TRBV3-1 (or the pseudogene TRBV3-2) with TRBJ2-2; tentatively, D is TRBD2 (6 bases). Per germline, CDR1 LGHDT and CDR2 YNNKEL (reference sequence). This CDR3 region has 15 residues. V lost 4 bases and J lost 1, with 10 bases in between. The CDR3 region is CASSPTRQNTGELFF. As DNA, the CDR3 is TGTGCCAGCAGCCCGACTAGGCAGAACACCGGGGAGCTGTTTTTT.

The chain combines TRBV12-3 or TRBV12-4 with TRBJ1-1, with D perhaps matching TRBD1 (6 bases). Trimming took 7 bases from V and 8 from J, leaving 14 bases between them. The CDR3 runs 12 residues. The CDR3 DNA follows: TGTGCCAGCATCCTATCCGGGACAGAAGCTTTCTTT. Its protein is CASILSGTEAFF.

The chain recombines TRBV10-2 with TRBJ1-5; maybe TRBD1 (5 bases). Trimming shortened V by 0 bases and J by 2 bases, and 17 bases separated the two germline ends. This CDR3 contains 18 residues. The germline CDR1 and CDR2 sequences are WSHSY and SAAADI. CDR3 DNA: TGCGCCAGCAGTGAGTCGATGGGGAGGCCGGGGGGCAATCAGCCCCAGCATTTT. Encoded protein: CASSESMGRPGGNQPQHF.

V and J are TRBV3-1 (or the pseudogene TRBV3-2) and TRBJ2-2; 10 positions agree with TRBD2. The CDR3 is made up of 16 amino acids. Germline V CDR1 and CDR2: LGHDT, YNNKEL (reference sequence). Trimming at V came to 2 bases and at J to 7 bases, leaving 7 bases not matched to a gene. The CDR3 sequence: CASSQTGTSAVGELFF. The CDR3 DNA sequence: TGTGCCAGCAGCCAAACCGGGACTAGCGCGGTCGGGGAGCTGTTTTTT.

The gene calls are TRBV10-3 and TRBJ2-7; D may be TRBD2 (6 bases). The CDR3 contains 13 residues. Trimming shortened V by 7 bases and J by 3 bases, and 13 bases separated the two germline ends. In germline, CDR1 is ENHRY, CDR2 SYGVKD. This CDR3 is CAITSGLLYEQYF. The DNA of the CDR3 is TGTGCCATCACTTCGGGACTCCTCTACGAGCAGTACTTC.

CDR3 in DNA: TGTGCCAGCAGTGGATCCGCAAGCTTTCAAGAGACCCAGTACTTC. Protein sequence: CASSGSASFQETQYF. V is TRBV25-1 and J is TRBJ2-5, with D hard to call. The CDR3 length is 15 residues. Between the trimmed V and J ends, which lost 4 bases and 2 bases, there was a span of 14 bases. The germline gives CDR1 MGHDK, CDR2 SYGVNS.

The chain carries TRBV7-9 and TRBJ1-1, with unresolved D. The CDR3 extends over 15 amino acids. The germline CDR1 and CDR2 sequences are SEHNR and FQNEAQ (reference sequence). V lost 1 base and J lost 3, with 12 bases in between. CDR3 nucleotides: TGTGCCAGCAGCTTAGAAGAACCGGGAGACACTGAAGCTTTCTTT. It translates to CASSLEEPGDTEAFF. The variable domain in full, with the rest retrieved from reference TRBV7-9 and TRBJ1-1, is DTGVSQNPRHKITKRGQNVTFRCDPISEHNRLYWYRQTLGQGPEFLTYFQNEAQLEKSRLLSDRFSAERPKGSFSTLEIQRTEQGDSAMYLCASSLEEPGDTEAFFGQGTRLTVV.

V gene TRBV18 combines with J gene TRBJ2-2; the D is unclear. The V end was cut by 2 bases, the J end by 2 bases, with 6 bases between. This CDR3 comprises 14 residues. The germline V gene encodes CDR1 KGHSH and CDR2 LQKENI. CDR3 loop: CASSPGPNTGELFF. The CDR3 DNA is TGTGCCAGCTCACCAGGGCCCAACACCGGGGAGCTGTTTTTT.

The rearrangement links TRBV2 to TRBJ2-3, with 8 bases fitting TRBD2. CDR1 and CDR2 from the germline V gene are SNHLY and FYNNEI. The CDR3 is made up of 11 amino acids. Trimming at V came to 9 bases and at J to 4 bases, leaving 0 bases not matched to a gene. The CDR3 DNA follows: TGTGCCAGAGCGGGGGCAGATACGCAGTATTTT. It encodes CARAGADTQYF.